This TCR beta chain was captured by sequencing in a study of T cell responses to AZD1222 COVID-19 vaccine. Measured with immunoSEQ multiplex PCR; TCRdb has only the in-frame clones, and not every one. The data hold about 110,000 clones, with just over 85% observed a single time. The count of this clone is one. Germline V lookup: CDR1 SGHRS, CDR2 YFSETQ. The V and J ends lost 0 bases and 2 bases respectively, with 6 bases between them. CDR3 length equals 14 residues. This sequence originates from an adult in good health. This chain connects TRBV5-1 to TRBJ1-3, with unresolved D. This specimen consisted of peripheral blood, obtained on day 0 of AZD1222 vaccination. CDR3 sequence (DNA): TGCGCCAGCAGCTTGGTGAGGGCTGGAAACACCATATATTTT. This sequence encodes CASSLVRAGNTIYF.